A selection of T cell receptor beta chains follows, all from one sample in a study of cytomegalovirus exposure and HLA in healthy donors. The protocol was immunoSEQ multiplex PCR, while the TCRdb copy is restricted to in-frame clones and leaves out a portion. The sample includes 60,000 or so clones, around 89% of them seen just once. Material for sequencing was PBMCs. These receptors came from a young man in good health and CMV-seropositive. Both conserved end residues are part of each CDR3. A D gene is named only where the DNA matches it firmly. The size entry is marked missing in some rows and otherwise reads once, few, many or a size class.

TRBV7-9	-	-	TRBJ2-1	CASSLYRNEQFF	TGTGCCAGCAGCTTGTATCGGAATGAGCAGTTCTTC
TRBV7-8	-	TRBD1	TRBJ2-6	CASSLPGQGPGANVLTF	TGTGCCAGCAGCCTGCCGGGACAGGGGCCCGGGGCCAACGTCCTGACTTTC
TRBV5-6	-	-	TRBJ2-1	CASSLIPQGLNEQFF	TGTGCCAGCAGCTTGATTCCCCAGGGCCTCAATGAGCAGTTCTTC
TRBV7-9	-	-	TRBJ1-1	CASSLALGQEAFF	TGTGCCAGCAGCCTTGCCCTTGGCCAAGAAGCTTTCTTT
TRBV18	-	-	TRBJ2-7	CASSLRDSYDYEQYF	TGTGCCAGCTCACTCCGGGACTCTTATGACTACGAGCAGTACTTC
TRBV6-5	once	-	TRBJ2-7	CASTGRGSSSYEQYF	TGTGCCAGCACGGGTCGGGGTAGCAGTTCCTACGAGCAGTACTTC
TRBV7-2	once	-	TRBJ2-2	CASSVTVNTGELFF	TGTGCCAGCAGCGTAACAGTGAACACCGGGGAGCTGTTTTTT
TRBV19	-	-	TRBJ2-7	CASSDGHPSYEQYF	TGTGCCAGTAGTGACGGACACCCCTCCTACGAGCAGTACTTC
TRBV5-1	-	TRBD1	TRBJ1-4	CASSLEGQGAGNEKLFF	TGCGCCAGCAGCTTGGAGGGACAGGGGGCGGGTAATGAAAAACTGTTTTTT
TRBV30	-	-	TRBJ1-5	CAWSLTAGRNQPQHF	TGTGCCTGGAGTTTAACCGCTGGCCGCAATCAGCCCCAGCATTTT
TRBV5-3	few	-	TRBJ1-2	CARSLGRRVLINYGYTF	TGTGCCAGAAGCTTGGGGAGGAGGGTTCTTATAAACTATGGCTACACCTTC
TRBV5-6	once	TRBD1	TRBJ2-1	CASSSDRDRGRLTYNEQFF	TGTGCCAGCAGCTCGGACCGGGACAGGGGGCGCCTTACCTACAATGAGCAGTTCTTC
TRBV29-1	-	TRBD2	TRBJ2-5	CSVMLAGQETQYF	TGCAGCGTTATGCTAGCGGGACAAGAGACCCAGTACTTC
TRBV7-8	-	-	TRBJ1-2	CASSLAATNYGYTF	TGTGCCAGCAGCTTAGCGGCCACAAACTATGGCTACACCTTC
TRBV15	-	TRBD2	TRBJ2-7	CATSRDRGGSGEQYF	TGTGCCACCAGCAGAGATAGGGGCGGGAGCGGCGAGCAGTACTTC
TRBV5-1	-	-	TRBJ1-2	CASSSGHQNYGYTF	TGCGCCAGCAGCTCGGGACACCAAAACTATGGCTACACCTTC
TRBV30	-	TRBD1	TRBJ2-6	CAWSRPWDRVKKTEANVLTF	TGTGCCTGGAGTCGCCCTTGGGACAGGGTGAAGAAAACGGAGGCCAACGTCCTGACTTTC
TRBV2	-	-	TRBJ2-1	CASRGEAGRMNEQFF	TGTGCCAGCAGAGGGGAGGCAGGGAGAATGAATGAGCAGTTCTTC
TRBV18	-	-	TRBJ2-5	CASSPGQQETQYF	TGTGCCAGCTCACCTGGGCAGCAAGAGACCCAGTACTTC
TRBV2	once	-	TRBJ2-7	CASSVLDEQYF	TGTGCCAGCAGTGTACTGGACGAGCAGTACTTC
TRBV7-2	few	-	TRBJ2-7	CASSLDLGGYEQYF	TGTGCCAGCAGCTTAGACCTAGGGGGTTACGAGCAGTACTTC
TRBV7-9	-	-	TRBJ1-2	CASSSRWEGYTF	TGTGCCAGCAGCTCTAGGTGGGAGGGCTACACCTTC
TRBV7-6	-	-	TRBJ2-2	CASSFRQSNTGELFF	TGTGCCAGCAGCTTTCGACAGTCGAACACCGGGGAGCTGTTTTTT
TRBV7-2	-	-	TRBJ2-5	CASSTRETQYF	TGTGCCAGCAGCACTCGGGAGACCCAGTACTTC
TRBV5-1	-	-	TRBJ2-5	CASSLGQGGEETQYF	TGCGCCAGCAGCTTGGGGCAGGGGGGCGAGGAGACCCAGTACTTC
TRBV6-1	once	TRBD1	TRBJ2-2	CASKSGTGDTGELFF	TGTGCCAGTAAGTCCGGGACAGGGGACACCGGGGAGCTGTTTTTT
TRBV28	-	-	TRBJ1-2	CASSFGELGGYTF	TGTGCCAGCAGTTTCGGAGAGCTTGGGGGCTACACCTTC
TRBV29-1	-	TRBD2	TRBJ2-1	CSVEFRLAGGQTGGNEQFF	TGCAGCGTTGAATTTCGACTAGCGGGAGGCCAAACGGGGGGGAATGAGCAGTTCTTC
TRBV6-5	-	TRBD2	TRBJ2-1	CASSYSRTSGRSEQFF	TGTGCCAGCAGTTATTCCAGGACTAGCGGGAGATCTGAGCAGTTCTTC
TRBV18	-	-	TRBJ1-1	CASSPGQGPNTEAFF	TGTGCCAGCTCACCAGGTCAGGGGCCGAACACTGAAGCTTTCTTT
TRBV15	few	-	TRBJ1-1	CATKTDMNTEAFF	TGTGCCACCAAGACAGATATGAACACTGAAGCTTTCTTT
TRBV4-2	-	TRBD1	TRBJ1-2	CASSQGRTGLVDYGYTF	TGTGCCAGCAGCCAAGGCCGGACAGGGCTTGTGGACTATGGCTACACCTTC
TRBV4-3	once	-	TRBJ2-7	CASSQAGYEQYF	TGCGCCAGCAGCCAAGCCGGCTACGAGCAGTACTTC
TRBV11-3	-	-	TRBJ1-1	CASSRSTEAFF	TGTGCCAGCAGTCGTAGCACTGAAGCTTTCTTT
TRBV19	-	-	TRBJ1-2	CASSMRTGTNYGYTF	TGTGCCAGTAGTATGCGGACGGGAACTAACTATGGCTACACCTTC
TRBV6-1	-	-	TRBJ2-3	CASNRGAGDTQYF	TGTGCCAGCAACCGGGGTGCGGGGGATACGCAGTATTTT
TRBV29-1	-	TRBD1	TRBJ1-4	CSGSGTDNEKLFF	TGCAGCGGTTCGGGGACAGATAATGAAAAACTGTTTTTT
TRBV4-1	few	-	TRBJ1-1	CASSRQKNTEAFF	TGCGCCAGCAGCCGACAGAAGAACACTGAAGCTTTCTTT
TRBV5-1	-	-	TRBJ2-7	CASSLGEKETYEQYF	TGCGCCAGCAGCTTGGGAGAGAAAGAGACCTACGAGCAGTACTTC
TRBV19	-	TRBD1	TRBJ2-7	CASSLQGATSDEQYF	TGTGCCAGTAGTCTCCAGGGGGCGACCTCTGACGAGCAGTACTTC
TRBV28	-	-	TRBJ2-5	CASRLPNREQETQYF	TGTGCCAGCAGGTTGCCTAACAGGGAACAAGAGACCCAGTACTTC
TRBV11-3	-	-	TRBJ1-1	CASSSGRGESEAFF	TGTGCCAGCAGCTCCGGGAGGGGGGAATCTGAAGCTTTCTTT
TRBV6-5	few	-	TRBJ1-4	CASSQGEKLFF	TGTGCCAGCAGCCAGGGGGAAAAACTGTTTTTT
TRBV15	-	TRBD2	TRBJ2-7	CATSRELAGLMAYEQYF	TGTGCCACCAGCAGAGAGCTAGCGGGACTGATGGCCTACGAGCAGTACTTC
TRBV7-2	-	-	TRBJ1-1	CASSPFRWTTNTEAFF	TGTGCCAGCAGCCCCTTTCGTTGGACTACCAACACTGAAGCTTTCTTT
TRBV28	-	TRBD2	TRBJ2-5	CASSLGLAGAETQYF	TGTGCCAGCAGTTTGGGACTAGCGGGAGCAGAGACCCAGTACTTC